What follows describes a single T cell receptor (beta chain). The CDR3 consists of 16 residues. The V gene end was trimmed by 4 bases and the J gene end by 6 bases; junction bases not matched to a gene: 11. The germline CDR1 and CDR2 sequences are MDHEN and SYDVKM. In TCRdb, the 5' RACE reads were re-called with MiXCR into one record per CDR3 protein. The sample holds roughly 56,000 distinct CDR3 sequences, around 30% seen once. This sequence was found in a female donor with breast cancer. Material for sequencing was tumor-infiltrating naive CD4+ T cells sorted from the breast tumor. Subset meaning: naive CD4+ T cells, CD4+CD45RA+CD25-. J is TRBJ2-3 and V is TRBV28; TRBD2 matches 9 bases. In DNA form, the CDR3 reads TGTGCCAGCAGTTCCCTCGGGGAGCGGGAGGCGGATACGCAGTATTTT. This gives the protein CASSSLGEREADTQYF.